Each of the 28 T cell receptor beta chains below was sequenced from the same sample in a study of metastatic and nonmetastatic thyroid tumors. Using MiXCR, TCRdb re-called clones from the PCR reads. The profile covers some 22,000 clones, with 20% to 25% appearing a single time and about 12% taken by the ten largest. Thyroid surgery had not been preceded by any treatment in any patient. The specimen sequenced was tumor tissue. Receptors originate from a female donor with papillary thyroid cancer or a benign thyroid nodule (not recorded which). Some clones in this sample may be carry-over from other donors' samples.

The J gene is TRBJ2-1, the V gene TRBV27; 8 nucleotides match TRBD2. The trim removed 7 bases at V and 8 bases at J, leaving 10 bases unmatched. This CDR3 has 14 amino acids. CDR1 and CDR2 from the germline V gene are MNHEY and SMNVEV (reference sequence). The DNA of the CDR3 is TGTGCCAGCATTGGACTATCGGGAGGGGATGAGCAGTTCTTC. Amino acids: CASIGLSGGDEQFF.

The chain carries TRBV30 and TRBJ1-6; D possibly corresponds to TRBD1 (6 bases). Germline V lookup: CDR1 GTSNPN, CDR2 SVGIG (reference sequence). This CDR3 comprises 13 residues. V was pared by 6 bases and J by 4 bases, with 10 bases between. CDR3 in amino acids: CACKGEYNSPLHF. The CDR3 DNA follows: TGTGCCTGTAAGGGGGAATATAATTCACCCCTCCACTTT.

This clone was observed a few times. CDR3 sequence reads: CASSEMWSEQYF. In DNA form, the CDR3 reads TGTGCCAGCAGTGAAATGTGGTCCGAGCAGTACTTC. The rearrangement uses TRBV6-1 and TRBJ2-7; D gene ambiguous. The ends were cut back, 2 bases at V and 6 bases at J, with 8 bases in the middle. The CDR3 has 12 amino acids. Per the germline V gene, CDR1 is MNHNS and CDR2 is SASEGT.

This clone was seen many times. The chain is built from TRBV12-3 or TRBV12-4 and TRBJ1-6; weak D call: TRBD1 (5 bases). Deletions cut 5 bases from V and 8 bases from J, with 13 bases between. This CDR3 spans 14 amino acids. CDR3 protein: CASSKQATHSPLHF. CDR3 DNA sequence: TGTGCCAGCAGTAAACAGGCGACCCATTCACCCCTCCACTTT.

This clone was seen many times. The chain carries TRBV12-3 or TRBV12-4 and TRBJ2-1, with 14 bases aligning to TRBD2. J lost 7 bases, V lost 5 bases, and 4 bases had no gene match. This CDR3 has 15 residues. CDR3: CASSPGLAGENEQFF. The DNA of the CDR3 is TGTGCCAGCAGTCCGGGACTAGCGGGAGAAAATGAGCAGTTCTTC.

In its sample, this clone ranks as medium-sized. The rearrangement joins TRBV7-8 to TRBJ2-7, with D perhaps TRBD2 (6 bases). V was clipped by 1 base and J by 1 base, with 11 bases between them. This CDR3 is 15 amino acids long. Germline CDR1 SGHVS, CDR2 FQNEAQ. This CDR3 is CASSLGASESYEQYF. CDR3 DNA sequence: TGTGCCAGCAGCTTAGGTGCTAGCGAATCCTACGAGCAGTACTTC. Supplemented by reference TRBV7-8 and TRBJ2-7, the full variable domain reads GAGVSQSPRYKVAKRGQDVALRCDPISGHVSLFWYQQALGQGPEFLTYFQNEAQLDKSGLPSDRFFAERPEGSVSTLKIQRTQQEDSAVYLCASSLGASESYEQYFGPGTRLTVT.

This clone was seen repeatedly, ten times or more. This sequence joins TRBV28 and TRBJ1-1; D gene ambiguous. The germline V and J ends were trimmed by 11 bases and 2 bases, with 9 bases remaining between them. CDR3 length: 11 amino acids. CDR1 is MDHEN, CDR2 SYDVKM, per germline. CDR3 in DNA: TGTGCCGTCAAGGGAAACACTGAAGCTTTCTTT. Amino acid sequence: CAVKGNTEAFF.

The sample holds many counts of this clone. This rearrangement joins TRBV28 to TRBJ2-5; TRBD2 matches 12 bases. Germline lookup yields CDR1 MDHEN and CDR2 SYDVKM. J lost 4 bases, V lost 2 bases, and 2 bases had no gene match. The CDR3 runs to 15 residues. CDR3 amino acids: CASSLGGLAGETQYF. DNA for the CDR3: TGTGCCAGCAGTTTAGGGGGACTAGCGGGAGAGACCCAGTACTTC.

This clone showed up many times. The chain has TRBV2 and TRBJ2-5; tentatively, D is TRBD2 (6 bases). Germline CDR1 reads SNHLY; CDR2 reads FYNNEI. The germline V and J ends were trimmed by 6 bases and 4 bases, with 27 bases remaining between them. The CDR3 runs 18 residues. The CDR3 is CASSAVNAVSGTGETQYF. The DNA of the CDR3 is TGTGCCAGCAGCGCTGTTAATGCCGTTAGCGGAACCGGAGAGACCCAGTACTTC.

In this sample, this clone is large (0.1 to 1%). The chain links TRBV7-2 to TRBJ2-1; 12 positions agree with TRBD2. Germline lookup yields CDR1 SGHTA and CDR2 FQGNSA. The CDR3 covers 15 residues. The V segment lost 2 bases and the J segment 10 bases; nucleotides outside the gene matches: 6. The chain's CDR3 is CASSLQLAGGWEQFF. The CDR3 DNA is TGTGCCAGCAGCTTACAACTAGCGGGAGGTTGGGAGCAGTTCTTC.

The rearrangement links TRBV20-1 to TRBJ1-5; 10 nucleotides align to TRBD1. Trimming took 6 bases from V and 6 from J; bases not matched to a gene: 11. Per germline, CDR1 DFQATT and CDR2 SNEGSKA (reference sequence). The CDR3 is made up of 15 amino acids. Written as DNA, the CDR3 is TGCAGTGCCAGACCGGGACAGGGGATGAGTCAGCCCCAGCATTTT. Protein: CSARPGQGMSQPQHF.

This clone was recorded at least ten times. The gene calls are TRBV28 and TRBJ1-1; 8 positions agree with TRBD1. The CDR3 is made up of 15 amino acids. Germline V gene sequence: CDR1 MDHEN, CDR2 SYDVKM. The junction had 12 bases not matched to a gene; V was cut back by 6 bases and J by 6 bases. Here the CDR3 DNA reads TGTGCCAGCAGAGTCGGAGGGGGACAGGTAGCTGAAGCTTTCTTT. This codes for CASRVGGGQVAEAFF.

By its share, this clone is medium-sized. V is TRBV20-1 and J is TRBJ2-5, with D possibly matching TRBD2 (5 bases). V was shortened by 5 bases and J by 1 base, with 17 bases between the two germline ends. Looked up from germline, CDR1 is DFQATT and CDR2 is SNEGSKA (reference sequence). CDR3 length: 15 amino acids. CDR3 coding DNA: TGCAGTGCTGGAACGGACTCGGGAACCCAAGAGACCCAGTACTTC. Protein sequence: CSAGTDSGTQETQYF.

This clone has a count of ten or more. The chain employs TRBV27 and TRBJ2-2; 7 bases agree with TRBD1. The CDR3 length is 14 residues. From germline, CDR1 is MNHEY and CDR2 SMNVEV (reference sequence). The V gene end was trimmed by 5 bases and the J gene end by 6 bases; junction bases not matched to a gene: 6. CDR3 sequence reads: CASSATQGAGELFF. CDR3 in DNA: TGTGCCAGCAGTGCAACCCAGGGGGCCGGGGAGCTGTTTTTT.

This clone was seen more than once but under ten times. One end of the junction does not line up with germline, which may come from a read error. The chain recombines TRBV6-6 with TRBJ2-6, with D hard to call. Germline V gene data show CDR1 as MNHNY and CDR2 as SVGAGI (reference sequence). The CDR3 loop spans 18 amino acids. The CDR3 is CASSDSMHSQSGANVLTF. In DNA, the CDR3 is TGTGCCAGCAGTGACTCGATGCACAGCCAATCTGGGGCCAACGTCCTGACTTTC.

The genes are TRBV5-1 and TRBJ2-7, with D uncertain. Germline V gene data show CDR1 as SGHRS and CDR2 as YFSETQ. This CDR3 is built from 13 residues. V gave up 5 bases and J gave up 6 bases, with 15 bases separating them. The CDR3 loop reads CASRIGPDGEQYF. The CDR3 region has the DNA TGCGCCAGCAGGATCGGGCCGGACGGCGAGCAGTACTTC.

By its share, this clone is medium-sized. CDR3 residues: CASSHGGGDGGYTF. CDR3 DNA sequence: TGTGCCAGCAGCCATGGGGGGGGTGATGGAGGCTACACCTTC. The chain uses TRBV3-1 and TRBJ1-2; a possible D gene is TRBD1 (5 bases). V gave up 3 bases and J gave up 8 bases, with 16 bases separating them. In germline, CDR1 is LGHDT, CDR2 YNNKEL (reference sequence). The CDR3 is 14 amino acids.

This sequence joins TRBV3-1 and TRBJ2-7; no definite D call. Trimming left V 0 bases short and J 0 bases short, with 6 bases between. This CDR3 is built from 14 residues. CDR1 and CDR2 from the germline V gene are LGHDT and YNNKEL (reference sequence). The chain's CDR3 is CASSQDPVSYEQYF. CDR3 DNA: TGTGCCAGCAGCCAAGATCCCGTCTCCTACGAGCAGTACTTC.

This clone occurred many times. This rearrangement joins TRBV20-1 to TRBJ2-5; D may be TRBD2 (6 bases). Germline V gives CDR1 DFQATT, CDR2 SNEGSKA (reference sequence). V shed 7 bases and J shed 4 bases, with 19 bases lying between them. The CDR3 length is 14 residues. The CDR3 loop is CSGEIGGPSETQYF. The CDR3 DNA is TGCAGTGGAGAGATCGGGGGACCCTCAGAGACCCAGTACTTC.

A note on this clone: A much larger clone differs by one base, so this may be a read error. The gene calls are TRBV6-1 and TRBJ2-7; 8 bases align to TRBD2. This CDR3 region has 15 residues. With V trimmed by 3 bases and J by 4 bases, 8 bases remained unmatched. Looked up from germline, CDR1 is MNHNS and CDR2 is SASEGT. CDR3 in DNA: TGTGCCAGCAGTGACTTATCGGGAGGGCCTTACGAGCAGTACTTC. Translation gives CASSDLSGGPYEQYF.

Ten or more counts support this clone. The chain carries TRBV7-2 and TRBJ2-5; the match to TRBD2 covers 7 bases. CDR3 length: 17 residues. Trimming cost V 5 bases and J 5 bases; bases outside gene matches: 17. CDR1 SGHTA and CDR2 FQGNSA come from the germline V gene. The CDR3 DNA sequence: TGTGCCAGCAGCCCGCAGAGGCGGTGGGAGGGCTTGGAGACCCAGTACTTC. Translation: CASSPQRRWEGLETQYF.

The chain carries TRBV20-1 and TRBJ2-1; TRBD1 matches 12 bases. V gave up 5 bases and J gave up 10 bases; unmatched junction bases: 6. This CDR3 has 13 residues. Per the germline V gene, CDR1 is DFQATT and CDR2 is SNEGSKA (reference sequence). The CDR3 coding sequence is TGCAGTGCTCTCGGGACAGGGGGCTCGGAGCAGTTCTTC. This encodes CSALGTGGSEQFF.

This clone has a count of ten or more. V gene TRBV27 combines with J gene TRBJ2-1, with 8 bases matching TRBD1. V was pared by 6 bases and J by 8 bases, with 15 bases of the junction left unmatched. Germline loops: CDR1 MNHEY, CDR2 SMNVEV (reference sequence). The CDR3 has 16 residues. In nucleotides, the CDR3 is TGTGCCAGCAGGCCCCAGACAGGGGCTACTTACGATGAGCAGTTCTTC. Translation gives CASRPQTGATYDEQFF.

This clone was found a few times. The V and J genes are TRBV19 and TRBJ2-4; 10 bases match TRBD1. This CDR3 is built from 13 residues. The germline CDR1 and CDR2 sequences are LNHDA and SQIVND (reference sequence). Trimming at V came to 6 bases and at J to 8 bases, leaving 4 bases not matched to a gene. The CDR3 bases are TGTGCCAGTAGGGACAGGGGGGTGGACATTCAGTACTTC. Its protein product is CASRDRGVDIQYF.

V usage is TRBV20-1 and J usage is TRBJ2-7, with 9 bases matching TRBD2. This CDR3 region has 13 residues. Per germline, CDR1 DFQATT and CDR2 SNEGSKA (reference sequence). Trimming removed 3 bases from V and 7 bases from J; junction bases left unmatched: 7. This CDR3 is CSASGGLAIEQYF. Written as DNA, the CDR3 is TGCAGTGCTAGTGGCGGACTAGCGATAGAGCAGTACTTC.

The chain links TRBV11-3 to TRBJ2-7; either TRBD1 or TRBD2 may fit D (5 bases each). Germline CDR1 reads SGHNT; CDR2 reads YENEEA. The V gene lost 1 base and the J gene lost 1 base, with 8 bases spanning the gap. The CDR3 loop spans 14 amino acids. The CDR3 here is CASSLGWGSYEQYF. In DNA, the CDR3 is TGTGCCAGCAGCTTAGGGTGGGGGTCCTACGAGCAGTACTTC.

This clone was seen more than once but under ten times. CDR3 region: CATLDGSRNTEAFF. The CDR3, as DNA: TGTGCCACCCTTGACGGCTCGAGGAACACTGAAGCTTTCTTT. The chain carries TRBV6-1 and TRBJ1-1, with D hard to call. Germline loops: CDR1 MNHNS, CDR2 SASEGT. Trimming shortened V by 10 bases and J by 1 base, and 16 bases separated the two germline ends. The CDR3 runs to 14 residues.

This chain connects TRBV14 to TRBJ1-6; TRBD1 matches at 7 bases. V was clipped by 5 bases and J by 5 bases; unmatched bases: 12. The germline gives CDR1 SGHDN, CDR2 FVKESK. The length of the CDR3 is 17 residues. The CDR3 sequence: CASSGVRQGANNSPLHF. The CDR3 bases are TGTGCCAGCAGCGGGGTACGACAGGGAGCCAATAATTCACCCCTCCACTTT.